This T cell receptor beta chain emerged from a study of cytomegalovirus exposure and HLA in healthy donors. Whole-study findings and limits: The authors confirmed in vitro that a few CMV-associated chains were specific for CMV antigens. Cytomegalovirus association was listed for approximately 150 TCR beta chains. There was a cluster of highly shared sequence variants that was likely a sequencing artifact. Later analysis found that TCR beta chains associated with HLA were more clonally expanded than other, equally common chains.

In the case of this clone: The antigen is not known.

The primer mix had 60 Vbeta and 13 Jbeta primers. Clones were read by immunoSEQ multiplex PCR, and TCRdb kept only the in-frame ones, dropping some. This sample has roughly 120,000 clones; roughly four fifths occur once, and the top ten carry about 1.7%. The CDR3 is made up of 15 amino acids. Looked up from germline, CDR1 is ENHRY and CDR2 is SYGVKD. V trimming: 8 bases; J trimming: 6 bases; junction bases outside the gene matches: 12. The chain couples TRBV10-3 to TRBJ2-2; 7 nucleotides match TRBD2. Source material: PBMCs. This receptor was taken from a man aged 40-49 years in good health and CMV-seronegative. The CDR3 loop reads CAISVREPRAGELFF. CDR3 bases: TGTGCCATCTCAGTGCGGGAGCCGAGGGCCGGGGAGCTGTTTTTT.